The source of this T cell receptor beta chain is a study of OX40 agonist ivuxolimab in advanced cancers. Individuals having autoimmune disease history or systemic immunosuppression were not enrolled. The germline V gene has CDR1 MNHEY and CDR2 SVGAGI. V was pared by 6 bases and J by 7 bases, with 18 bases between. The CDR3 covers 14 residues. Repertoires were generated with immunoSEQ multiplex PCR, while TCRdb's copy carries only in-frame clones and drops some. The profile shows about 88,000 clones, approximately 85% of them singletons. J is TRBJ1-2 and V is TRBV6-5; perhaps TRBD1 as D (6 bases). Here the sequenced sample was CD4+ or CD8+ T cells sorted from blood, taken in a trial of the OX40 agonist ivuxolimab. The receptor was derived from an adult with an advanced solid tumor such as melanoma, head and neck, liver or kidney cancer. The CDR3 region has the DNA TGTGCCAGCAGCAAGAACCGGGGGGCGCTTGGCTACACCTTC. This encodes CASSKNRGALGYTF.